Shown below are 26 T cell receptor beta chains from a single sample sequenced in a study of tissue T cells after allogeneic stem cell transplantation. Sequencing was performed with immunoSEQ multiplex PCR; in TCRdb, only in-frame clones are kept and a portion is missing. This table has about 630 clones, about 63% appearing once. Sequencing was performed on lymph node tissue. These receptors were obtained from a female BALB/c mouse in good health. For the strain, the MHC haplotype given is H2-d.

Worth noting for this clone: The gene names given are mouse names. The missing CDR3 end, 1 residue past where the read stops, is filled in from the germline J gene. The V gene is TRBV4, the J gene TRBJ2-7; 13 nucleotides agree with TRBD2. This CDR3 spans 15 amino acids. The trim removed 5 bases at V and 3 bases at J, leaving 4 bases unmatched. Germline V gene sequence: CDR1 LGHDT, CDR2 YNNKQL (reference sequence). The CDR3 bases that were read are TGTGCCAGCAGCATCCGGGACTGGGGGGGCTATGAACAGTAC. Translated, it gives CASSIRDWGGYEQY. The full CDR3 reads CASSIRDWGGYEQYF.

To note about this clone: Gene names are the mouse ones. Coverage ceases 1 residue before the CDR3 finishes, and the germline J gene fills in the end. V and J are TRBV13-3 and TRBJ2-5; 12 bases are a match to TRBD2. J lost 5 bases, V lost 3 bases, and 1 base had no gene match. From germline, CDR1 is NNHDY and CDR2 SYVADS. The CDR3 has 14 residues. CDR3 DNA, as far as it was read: TGTGCCAGCAGTGGGACTGGGGGGGGAGACACCCAGTAC. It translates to CASSGTGGGDTQY. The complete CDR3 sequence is CASSGTGGGDTQYF. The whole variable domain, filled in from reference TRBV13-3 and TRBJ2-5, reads EAAVTQSPRSKVAVTGGKVTLSCHQTNNHDYMYWYRQDTGHGLRLIHYSYVADSTEKGDIPDGYKASRPSQENFSLILELASLSQTAVYFCASSGTGGGDTQYFGPGTRLLVL.

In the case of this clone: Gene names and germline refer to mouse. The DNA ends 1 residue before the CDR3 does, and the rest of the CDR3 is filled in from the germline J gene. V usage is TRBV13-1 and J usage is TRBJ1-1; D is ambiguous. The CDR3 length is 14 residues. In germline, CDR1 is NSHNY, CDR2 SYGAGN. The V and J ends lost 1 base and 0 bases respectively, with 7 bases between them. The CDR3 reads CASSDPTANTEVFF. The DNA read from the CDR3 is TGTGCCAGCAGTGATCCAACTGCAAACACAGAAGTCTTC.

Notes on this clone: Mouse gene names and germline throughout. The sequenced part of the CDR3 DNA is TGTGCCAGCGGTGATTGGGGGGGCGGACCAGAAACGCTGTAT. This sequence encodes CASGDWGGGPETLY. Given in full, the CDR3 is CASGDWGGGPETLYF. This sequence joins TRBV13-2 and TRBJ2-3, with 9 positions matching TRBD2. The CDR3 extends 1 residue past the end of the read, so its final part is completed from the germline J gene. The CDR3 is 15 amino acids. Trimming took 1 base from V and 4 from J; bases not matched to a gene: 4. Germline CDR1 and CDR2: NNHNN and SYGAGS (reference sequence).

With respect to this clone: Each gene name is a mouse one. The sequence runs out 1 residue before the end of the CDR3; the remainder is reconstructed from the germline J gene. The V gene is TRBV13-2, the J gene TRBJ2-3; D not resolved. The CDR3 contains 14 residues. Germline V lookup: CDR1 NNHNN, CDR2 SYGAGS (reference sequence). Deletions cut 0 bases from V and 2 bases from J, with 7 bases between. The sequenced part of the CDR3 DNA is TGTGCCAGCGGTGATGCCCCCATTGCAGAAACGCTGTAT. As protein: CASGDAPIAETLY. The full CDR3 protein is CASGDAPIAETLYF.

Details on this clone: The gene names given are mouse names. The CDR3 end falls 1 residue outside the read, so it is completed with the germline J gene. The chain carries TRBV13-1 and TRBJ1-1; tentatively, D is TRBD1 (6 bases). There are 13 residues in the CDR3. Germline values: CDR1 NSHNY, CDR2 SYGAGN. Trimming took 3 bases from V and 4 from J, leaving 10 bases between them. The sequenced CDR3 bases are TGTGCCAGCAGTGGAACAGGGCTCACAGAAGTCTTC. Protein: CASSGTGLTEVF. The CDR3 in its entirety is CASSGTGLTEVFF.

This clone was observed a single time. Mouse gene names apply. The CDR3 here is CASSPQGFAETLYF. The sequenced part of the CDR3 DNA is TGTGCCAGCAGCCCCCAGGGTTTCGCAGAAACGCTGTAT. The rearrangement joins TRBV5 to TRBJ2-3, with a weak D call TRBD1 (5 bases). The CDR3 is cut off 1 residue early in the read; its end comes from the germline J gene. Germline V gene data show CDR1 as LGHNA and CDR2 as YNLKQL (reference sequence). There are 14 residues in the CDR3. The V and J ends lost 4 bases and 3 bases respectively, with 11 bases between them.

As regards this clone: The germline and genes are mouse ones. CDR3 bases read: TGTGCCAGCAGTGATACTGGAAATACGCTCTAT. It codes for CASSDTGNTLY. The entire CDR3 is CASSDTGNTLYF. J is TRBJ1-3 and V is TRBV13-1; no clear D. The read gets to within 1 residue of the CDR3 end, and the germline J gene fills in the rest. With 1 base removed from V and 2 bases from J, the gap between germline ends came to 1 base. The CDR3 consists of 12 residues. The germline V gene encodes CDR1 NSHNY and CDR2 SYGAGN.

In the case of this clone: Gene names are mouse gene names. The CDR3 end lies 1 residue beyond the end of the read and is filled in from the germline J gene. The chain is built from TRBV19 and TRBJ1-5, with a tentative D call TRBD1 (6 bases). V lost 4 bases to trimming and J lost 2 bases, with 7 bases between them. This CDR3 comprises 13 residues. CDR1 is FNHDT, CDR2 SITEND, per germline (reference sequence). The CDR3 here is CASSGGHNQAPLF. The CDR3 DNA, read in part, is TGTGCCAGCAGTGGGGGGCACAACCAGGCTCCGCTT.

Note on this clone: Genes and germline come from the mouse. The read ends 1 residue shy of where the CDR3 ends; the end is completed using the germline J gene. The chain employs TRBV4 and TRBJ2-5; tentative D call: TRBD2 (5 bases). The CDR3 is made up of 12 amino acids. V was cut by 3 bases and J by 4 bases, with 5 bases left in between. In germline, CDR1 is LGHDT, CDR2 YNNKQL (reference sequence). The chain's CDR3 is CASSYWEDTQYF. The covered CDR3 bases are TGTGCCAGCAGCTACTGGGAAGACACCCAGTAC.

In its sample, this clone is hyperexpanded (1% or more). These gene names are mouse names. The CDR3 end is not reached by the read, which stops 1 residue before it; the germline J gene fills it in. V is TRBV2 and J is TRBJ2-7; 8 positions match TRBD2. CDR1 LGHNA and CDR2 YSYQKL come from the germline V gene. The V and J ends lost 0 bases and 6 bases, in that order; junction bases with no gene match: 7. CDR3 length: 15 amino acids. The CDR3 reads CASSQDPGGWIEQYF. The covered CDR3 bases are TGTGCCAGCAGCCAAGATCCTGGGGGGTGGATTGAACAGTAC.

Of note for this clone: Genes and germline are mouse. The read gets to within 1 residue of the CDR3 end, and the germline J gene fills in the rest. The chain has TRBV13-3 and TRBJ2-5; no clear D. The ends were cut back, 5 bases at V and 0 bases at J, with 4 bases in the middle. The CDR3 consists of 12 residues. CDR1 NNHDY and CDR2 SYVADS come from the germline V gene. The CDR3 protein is CASSSNQDTQYF. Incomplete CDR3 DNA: TGTGCCAGCAGCTCAAACCAAGACACCCAGTAC.

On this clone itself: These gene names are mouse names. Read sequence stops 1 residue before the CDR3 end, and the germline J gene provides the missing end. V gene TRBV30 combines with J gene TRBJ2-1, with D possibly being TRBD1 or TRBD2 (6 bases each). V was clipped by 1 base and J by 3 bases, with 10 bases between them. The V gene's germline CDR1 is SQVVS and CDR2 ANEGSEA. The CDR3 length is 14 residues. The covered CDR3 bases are TGTAGTTCTAGAGTCGGGGGCCTCTATGCTGAGCAGTTC. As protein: CSSRVGGLYAEQF. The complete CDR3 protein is CSSRVGGLYAEQFF. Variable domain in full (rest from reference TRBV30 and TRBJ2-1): SVLLYQKPNRDICQSGTSLKIQCVADSQVVSMFWYQQFQEQSLMLMATANEGSEATYESGFTKDKFPISRPNLTFSTLTVNNARPGDSSIYFCSSRVGGLYAEQFFGPGTRLTVL.

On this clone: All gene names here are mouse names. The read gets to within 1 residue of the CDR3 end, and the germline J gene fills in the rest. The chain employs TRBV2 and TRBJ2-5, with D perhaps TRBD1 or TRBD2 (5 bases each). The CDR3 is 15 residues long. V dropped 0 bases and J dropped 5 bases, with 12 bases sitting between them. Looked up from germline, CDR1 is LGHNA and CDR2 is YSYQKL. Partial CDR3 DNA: TGTGCCAGCAGCCAAGATCTCGGGGCGGGAGACACCCAGTAC. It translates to CASSQDLGAGDTQY. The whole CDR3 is CASSQDLGAGDTQYF.

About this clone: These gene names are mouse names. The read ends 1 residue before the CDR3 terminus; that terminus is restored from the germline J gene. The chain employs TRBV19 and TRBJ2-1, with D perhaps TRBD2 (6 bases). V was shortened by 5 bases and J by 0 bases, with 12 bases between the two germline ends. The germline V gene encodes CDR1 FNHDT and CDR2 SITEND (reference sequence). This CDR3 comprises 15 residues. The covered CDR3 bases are TGTGCCAGCAGCCCCGGGACTTATAACTATGCTGAGCAGTTC. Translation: CASSPGTYNYAEQF. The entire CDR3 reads CASSPGTYNYAEQFF.

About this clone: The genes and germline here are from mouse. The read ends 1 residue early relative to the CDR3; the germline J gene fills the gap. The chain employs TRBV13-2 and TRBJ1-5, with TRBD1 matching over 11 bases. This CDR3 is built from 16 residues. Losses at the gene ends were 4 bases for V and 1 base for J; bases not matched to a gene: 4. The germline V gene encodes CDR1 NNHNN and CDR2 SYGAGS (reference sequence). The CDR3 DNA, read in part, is TGTGCCAGCGGTTCGGGACAGGGGGAGAACAACCAGGCTCCGCTT. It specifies CASGSGQGENNQAPL. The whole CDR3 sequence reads CASGSGQGENNQAPLF.

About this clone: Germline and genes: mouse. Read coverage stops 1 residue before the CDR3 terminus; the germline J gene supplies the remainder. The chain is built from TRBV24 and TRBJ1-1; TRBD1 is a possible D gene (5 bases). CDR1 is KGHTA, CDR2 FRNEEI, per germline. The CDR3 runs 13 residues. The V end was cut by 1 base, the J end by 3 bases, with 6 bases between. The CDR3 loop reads CASSLSGDTEVFF. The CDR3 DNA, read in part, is TGTGCCAGCAGTCTGTCGGGGGACACAGAAGTCTTC.

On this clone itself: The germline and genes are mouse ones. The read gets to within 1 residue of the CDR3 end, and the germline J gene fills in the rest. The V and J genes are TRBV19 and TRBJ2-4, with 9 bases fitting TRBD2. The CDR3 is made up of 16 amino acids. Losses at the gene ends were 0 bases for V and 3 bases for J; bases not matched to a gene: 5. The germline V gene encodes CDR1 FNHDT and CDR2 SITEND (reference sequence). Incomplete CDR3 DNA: TGTGCCAGCAGTATAGGCGCTGGGGGGGGCCAAAACACCTTGTAC. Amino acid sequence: CASSIGAGGGQNTLY. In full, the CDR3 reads CASSIGAGGGQNTLYF.

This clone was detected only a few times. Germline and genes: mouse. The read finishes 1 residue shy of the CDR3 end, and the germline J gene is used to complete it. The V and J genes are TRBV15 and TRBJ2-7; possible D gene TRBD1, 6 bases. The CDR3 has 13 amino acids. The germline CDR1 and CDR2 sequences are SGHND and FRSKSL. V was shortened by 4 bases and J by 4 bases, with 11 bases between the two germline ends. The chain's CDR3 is CASSSRDKYEQYF. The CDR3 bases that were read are TGTGCCAGCAGTTCCCGGGACAAATATGAACAGTAC.

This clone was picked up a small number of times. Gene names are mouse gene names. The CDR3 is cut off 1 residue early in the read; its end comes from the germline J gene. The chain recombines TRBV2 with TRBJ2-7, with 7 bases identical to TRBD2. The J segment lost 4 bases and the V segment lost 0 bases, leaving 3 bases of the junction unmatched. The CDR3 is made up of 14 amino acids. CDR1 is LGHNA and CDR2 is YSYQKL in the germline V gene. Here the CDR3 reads CASSQDGGGYEQYF. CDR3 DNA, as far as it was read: TGTGCCAGCAGCCAAGACGGTGGGGGGTATGAACAGTAC.

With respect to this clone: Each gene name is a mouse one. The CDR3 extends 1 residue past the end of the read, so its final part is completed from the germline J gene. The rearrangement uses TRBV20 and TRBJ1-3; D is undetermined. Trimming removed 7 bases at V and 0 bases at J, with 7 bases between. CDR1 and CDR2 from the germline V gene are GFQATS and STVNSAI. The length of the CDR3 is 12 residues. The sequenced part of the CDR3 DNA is TGTGGTGGGAAAAATTCTGGAAATACGCTCTAT. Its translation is CGGKNSGNTLY. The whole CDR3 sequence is CGGKNSGNTLYF.

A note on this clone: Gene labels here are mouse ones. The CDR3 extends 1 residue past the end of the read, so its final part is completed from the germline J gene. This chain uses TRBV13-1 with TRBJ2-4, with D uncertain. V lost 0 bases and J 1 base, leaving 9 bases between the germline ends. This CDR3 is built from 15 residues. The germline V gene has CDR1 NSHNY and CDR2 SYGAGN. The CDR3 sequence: CASSDAPGGQNTLYF. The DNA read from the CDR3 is TGTGCCAGCAGTGATGCCCCGGGTGGTCAAAACACCTTGTAC.

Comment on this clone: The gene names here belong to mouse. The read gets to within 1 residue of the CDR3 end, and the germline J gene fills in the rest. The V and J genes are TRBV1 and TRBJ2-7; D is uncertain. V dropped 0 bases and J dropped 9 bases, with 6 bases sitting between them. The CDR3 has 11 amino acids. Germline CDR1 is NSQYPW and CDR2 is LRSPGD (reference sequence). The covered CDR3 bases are TGCACCTGCAGTGCAGACGGGATACAGTAC. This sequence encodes CTCSADGIQY. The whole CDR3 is CTCSADGIQYF.

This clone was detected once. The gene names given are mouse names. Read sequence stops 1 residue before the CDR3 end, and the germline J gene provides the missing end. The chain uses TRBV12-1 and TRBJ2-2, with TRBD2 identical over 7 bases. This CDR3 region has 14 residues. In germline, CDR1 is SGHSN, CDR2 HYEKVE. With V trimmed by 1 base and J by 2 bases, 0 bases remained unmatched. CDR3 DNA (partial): TGTGCCAGCTCTCTACTGGGGAACACCGGGCAGCTCTAC. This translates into CASSLLGNTGQLY. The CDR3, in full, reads CASSLLGNTGQLYF.

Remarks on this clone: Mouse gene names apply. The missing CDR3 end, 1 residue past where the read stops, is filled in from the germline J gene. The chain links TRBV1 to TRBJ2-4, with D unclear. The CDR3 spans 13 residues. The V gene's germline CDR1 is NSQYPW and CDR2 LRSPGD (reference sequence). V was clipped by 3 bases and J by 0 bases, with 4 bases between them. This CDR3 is CTCSAPSQNTLYF. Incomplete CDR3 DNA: TGCACCTGCAGTGCCCCTAGTCAAAACACCTTGTAC. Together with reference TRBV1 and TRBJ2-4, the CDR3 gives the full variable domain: VTLLEQNPRWRLVPRGQAVNLRCILKNSQYPWMSWYQQDLQKQLQWLFTLRSPGDKEVKSLPGADYLATRVTDTELRLQVANMSQGRTLYCTCSAPSQNTLYFGAGTRLSVL.

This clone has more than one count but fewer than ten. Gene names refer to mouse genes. The CDR3 sequence: CTCSAERGDYEQYF. The part of the CDR3 DNA that was read is TGCACCTGCAGTGCAGAAAGGGGAGATTATGAACAGTAC. This chain links TRBV1 with TRBJ2-7, with D perhaps TRBD1 (5 bases). Coverage ceases 1 residue before the CDR3 finishes, and the germline J gene fills in the end. Trimming removed 0 bases at V and 4 bases at J, with 10 bases between. The length of the CDR3 is 14 residues. Germline V gives CDR1 NSQYPW, CDR2 LRSPGD (reference sequence). Drawing the rest from reference TRBV1 and TRBJ2-7, the complete variable domain is VTLLEQNPRWRLVPRGQAVNLRCILKNSQYPWMSWYQQDLQKQLQWLFTLRSPGDKEVKSLPGADYLATRVTDTELRLQVANMSQGRTLYCTCSAERGDYEQYFGPGTRLTVL.